These 21 T cell receptor beta chains came from one sample sequenced in a study of beta chain features in type 1 diabetes. As every portion of the isolated RNA was reverse transcribed, the sequencing read expressed TCRB transcripts. Assay: immunoSEQ multiplex PCR; the TCRdb copy retains only in-frame clones and omits some. The sample contains hundreds of thousands of clones, about 15% of which appear only once. No antigens are known for them. Notes on the study in general: Moderate but significant shortening of TCRB CDR3s was recorded in all four CD4+ subsets from Type 1 diabetes patients.

The sample comprised naive CD4+ T cells from blood. These receptors were collected from a man between 18 and 29 years old with type 1 diabetes.

The J gene is TRBJ2-3, the V gene TRBV30, with D possibly being TRBD2 (7 bases). Germline V gives CDR1 GTSNPN, CDR2 SVGIG (reference sequence). The CDR3 sequence is 14 residues long. Trimming took 7 bases from V and 2 from J, leaving 16 bases between them. In DNA form, the CDR3 reads TGTGCCTTTGGGGGGGACAAGTACACAGATACGCAGTATTTT. Protein sequence: CAFGGDKYTDTQYF.

The chain couples TRBV10-3 to TRBJ2-2, with 10 bases identical to TRBD2. The ends lost 3 bases at V and 8 bases at J; junction bases unmatched: 9. The CDR3 is 16 amino acids. Germline values: CDR1 ENHRY, CDR2 SYGVKD. The CDR3: CAISDRSSGSTGELFF. The CDR3 DNA reads TGTGCCATCAGTGATCGCTCTAGCGGGAGTACTGGGGAGCTGTTTTTT.

The CDR3 DNA is TGTGCCAGCAGTAATCTCGGTGGGCCCCAGCATTTT. This sequence encodes CASSNLGGPQHF. The chain combines TRBV28 with TRBJ1-5; D gene unclear. Germline V lookup: CDR1 MDHEN, CDR2 SYDVKM. Deletions cut 5 bases from V and 9 bases from J, with 11 bases between. The length of the CDR3 is 12 residues.

The V gene is TRBV18, the J gene TRBJ2-3; the match to TRBD1 covers 7 bases. Germline CDR1 and CDR2: KGHSH and LQKENI. V dropped 5 bases and J dropped 0; count of bases not matched to a gene: 11. CDR3 length: 17 amino acids. The CDR3 DNA sequence: TGTGCCAGCTCATCAGGCTTGACAGGGATAAGCACAGATACGCAGTATTTT. This gives the protein CASSSGLTGISTDTQYF.

The CDR3 loop is CASSSTTGFETQYF. The CDR3 DNA follows: TGTGCCAGCAGCTCGACCACAGGGTTTGAGACCCAGTACTTC. The chain has TRBV11-2 and TRBJ2-5; possible D gene TRBD1, 6 bases. The CDR3 consists of 14 residues. V lost 4 bases to trimming and J lost 5 bases, with 14 bases between them. The germline CDR1 and CDR2 sequences are SGHAT and FQNNGV.

This clone was detected only a few times. The V call is TRBV6-6, the J call TRBJ2-5; D may be TRBD1 (5 bases). The CDR3 extends over 13 amino acids. Germline CDR1 MNHNY, CDR2 SVGAGI (reference sequence). Trimming shortened V by 2 bases and J by 4 bases, and 8 bases separated the two germline ends. As DNA, the CDR3 is TGTGCCAGCAGTTACAGGGGCGGAGAGACCCAGTACTTC. Translated, it gives CASSYRGGETQYF.

This chain joins TRBV5-1 and TRBJ2-5; 11 bases map to TRBD2. In germline, CDR1 is SGHRS, CDR2 YFSETQ. The junction had 10 bases not matched to a gene; V was cut back by 6 bases and J by 3 bases. The CDR3 is 16 amino acids. In DNA, the CDR3 is TGCGCCAGCAACAACCTTGGGACTAGCGGCAAAGAGACCCAGTACTTC. This gives the protein CASNNLGTSGKETQYF.

The V and J genes are TRBV19 and TRBJ2-6; 8 bases line up with TRBD1. The CDR3 is made up of 15 amino acids. Germline trimming cut 5 bases from V and 2 bases from J; bases unmatched to any gene: 2. Germline V gene sequence: CDR1 LNHDA, CDR2 SQIVND (reference sequence). CDR3 in amino acids: CASSHRGTGANVLTF. In DNA form, the CDR3 reads TGTGCCAGTAGTCACAGGGGGACTGGGGCCAACGTCCTGACTTTC. The full variable domain, rest sourced from reference TRBV19 and TRBJ2-6, is DGGITQSPKYLFRKEGQNVTLSCEQNLNHDAMYWYRQDPGQGLRLIYYSQIVNDFQKGDIAEGYSVSREKKESFPLTVTSAQKNPTAFYLCASSHRGTGANVLTFGAGSRLTVL.

The chain combines TRBV7-2 with TRBJ2-7; D is perhaps TRBD1 (6 bases). Deletions cut 3 bases from V and 0 bases from J, with 9 bases between. The germline CDR1 and CDR2 sequences are SGHTA and FQGNSA. The CDR3 runs 14 residues. The CDR3 coding sequence is TGTGCCAGCAGCTTCGGGACACCCTCCTACGAGCAGTACTTC. Translating it yields CASSFGTPSYEQYF.

V usage is TRBV19 and J usage is TRBJ2-1; 8 bases map to TRBD2. The germline CDR1 and CDR2 sequences are LNHDA and SQIVND (reference sequence). The CDR3 is 15 residues long. With 6 bases clipped from V and 9 bases from J, the junction kept 13 bases outside the gene matches. CDR3 residues: CASRIREGPFTEQFF. DNA of the CDR3: TGTGCCAGTAGGATACGGGAGGGCCCCTTCACTGAGCAGTTCTTC.

This clone was seen only a few times. The genes are TRBV30 and TRBJ2-5; D is possibly TRBD2 (5 bases). The CDR3 loop spans 14 amino acids. Germline V gene lookup returns CDR1 GTSNPN and CDR2 SVGIG (reference sequence). Trimming removed 5 bases at V and 7 bases at J, with 20 bases between. The CDR3 sequence: CAWADKGAVGTQYF. The DNA for the CDR3 is TGTGCCTGGGCGGATAAGGGAGCGGTGGGGACCCAGTACTTC.

V gene TRBV5-1 combines with J gene TRBJ2-5; TRBD2 matches 8 bases. Germline CDR1 and CDR2: SGHRS and YFSETQ. With 0 bases clipped from V and 4 bases from J, the junction kept 8 bases outside the gene matches. The CDR3 runs 16 residues. The CDR3 bases are TGCGCCAGCAGCTTGGTACCGGGAGGGCCCGGAGAGACCCAGTACTTC. Its protein product is CASSLVPGGPGETQYF.

This rearrangement joins TRBV30 to TRBJ1-2; TRBD1 might be the D (5 bases). CDR3 size: 13 residues. Trimming cost V 2 bases and J 2 bases, with 9 bases left between them. Germline V gene data show CDR1 as GTSNPN and CDR2 as SVGIG (reference sequence). As DNA, the CDR3 is TGTGCCTGGAGTCTCACAGGAAACTATGGCTACACCTTC. Translation gives CAWSLTGNYGYTF.

This clone has only a few counts. J is TRBJ2-2 and V is TRBV19; the match to TRBD2 covers 9 bases. This CDR3 region has 15 residues. Trimming took 6 bases from V and 0 from J; bases not matched to a gene: 2. The germline V gene has CDR1 LNHDA and CDR2 SQIVND (reference sequence). In DNA form, the CDR3 reads TGTGCCAGTAGCTCTAGCGGGGCGAACACCGGGGAGCTGTTTTTT. It translates to CASSSSGANTGELFF.

The chain joins TRBV28 to TRBJ2-1, with 9 bases lining up with TRBD2. The CDR3 covers 16 residues. V shed 3 bases, J shed 6 bases, and the junction held 9 bases outside the gene matches. Germline assignment: CDR1 MDHEN and CDR2 SYDVKM. This CDR3 is CASSLMGLAGINEQFF. The CDR3, as DNA: TGTGCCAGCAGTTTGATGGGTCTAGCGGGAATCAATGAGCAGTTCTTC.

A few counts support this clone. CDR3 bases: TGCAGCGCTGGACAACCGCGATCTAGGGGCTTCTACAATGAGCAGTTCTTC. Protein sequence: CSAGQPRSRGFYNEQFF. The chain links TRBV29-1 to TRBJ2-1; a weak D match, TRBD1 (5 bases). Germline values: CDR1 SQVTM, CDR2 ANQGSEA. V lost 7 bases, J lost 3 bases, and 25 bases lay in between. CDR3 length: 17 amino acids.

The V gene is TRBV30, the J gene TRBJ2-1; D is perhaps TRBD1 (6 bases). The CDR3 extends over 14 amino acids. Germline V gene lookup returns CDR1 GTSNPN and CDR2 SVGIG (reference sequence). V was clipped by 2 bases and J by 3 bases, with 11 bases between them. The DNA for the CDR3 is TGTGCCTGGAGTCGGACAGAGAACTACAATGAGCAGTTCTTC. It translates to CAWSRTENYNEQFF.

The V gene is TRBV5-4, the J gene TRBJ1-1; D gene uncertain. This CDR3 spans 13 amino acids. Per germline, CDR1 SGHNT and CDR2 YYREEE (reference sequence). The V end was cut by 1 base, the J end by 3 bases, with 7 bases between. The CDR3 loop is CASSLYRDTEAFF. The CDR3 DNA is TGTGCCAGCAGCTTGTACCGGGACACTGAAGCTTTCTTT.

This chain links TRBV9 with TRBJ2-4, with 8 positions matching TRBD2. The trim removed 3 bases at V and 7 bases at J, leaving 9 bases unmatched. The CDR3 runs to 15 residues. Germline assignment: CDR1 SGDLS and CDR2 YYNGEE. CDR3 in DNA: TGTGCCAGCAGCGCCGGACTAGCAGTCGTTAACATTCAGTACTTC. It encodes CASSAGLAVVNIQYF.

This clone was counted a few times. This chain links TRBV29-1 with TRBJ2-4, with 8 bases matching TRBD1. Germline assignment: CDR1 SQVTM and CDR2 ANQGSEA. This CDR3 contains 14 residues. The V gene end was trimmed by 4 bases and the J gene end by 2 bases; junction bases not matched to a gene: 4. The CDR3 nucleotides read TGCAGCGTTGCGGACAGGGCCACCAAAAACATTCAGTACTTC. This sequence encodes CSVADRATKNIQYF.

This chain uses TRBV18 with TRBJ2-5, with D perhaps matching TRBD2 (5 bases). CDR1 and CDR2 from the germline V gene are KGHSH and LQKENI. Deletions cut 4 bases from V and 5 bases from J, with 11 bases between. This CDR3 has 13 residues. The CDR3 region has the DNA TGTGCCAGCTCACGCGGGCGGATGGAGACCCAGTACTTC. Translating it yields CASSRGRMETQYF.